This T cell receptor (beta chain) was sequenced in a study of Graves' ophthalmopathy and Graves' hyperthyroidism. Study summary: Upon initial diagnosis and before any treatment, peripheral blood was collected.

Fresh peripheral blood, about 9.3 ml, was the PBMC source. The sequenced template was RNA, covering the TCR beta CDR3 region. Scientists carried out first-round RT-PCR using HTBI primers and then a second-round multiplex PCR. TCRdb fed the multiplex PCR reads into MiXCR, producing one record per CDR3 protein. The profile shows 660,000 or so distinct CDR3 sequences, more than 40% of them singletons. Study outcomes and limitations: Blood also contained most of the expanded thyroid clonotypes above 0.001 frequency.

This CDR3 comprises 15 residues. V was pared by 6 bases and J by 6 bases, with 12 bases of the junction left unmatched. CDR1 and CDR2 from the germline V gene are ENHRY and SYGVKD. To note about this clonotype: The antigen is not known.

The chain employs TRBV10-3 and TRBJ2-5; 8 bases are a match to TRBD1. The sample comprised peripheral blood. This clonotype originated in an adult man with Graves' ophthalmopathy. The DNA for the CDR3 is TGTGCCATCAGGTGGGGGCCAGGGGGCCGTCAGACCCAGTACTTC. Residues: CAIRWGPGGRQTQYF.